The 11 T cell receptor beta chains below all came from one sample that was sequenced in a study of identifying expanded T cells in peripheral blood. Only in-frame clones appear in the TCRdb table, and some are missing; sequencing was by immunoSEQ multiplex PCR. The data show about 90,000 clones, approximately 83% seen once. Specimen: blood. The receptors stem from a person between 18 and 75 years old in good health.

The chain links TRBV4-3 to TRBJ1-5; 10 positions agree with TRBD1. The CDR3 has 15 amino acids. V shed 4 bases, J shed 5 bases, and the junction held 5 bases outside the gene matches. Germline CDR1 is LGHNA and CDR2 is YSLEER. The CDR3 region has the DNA TGCGCCAGCAGCCCATGGGACAGGGGTGATCAGCCCCAGCATTTT. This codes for CASSPWDRGDQPQHF.

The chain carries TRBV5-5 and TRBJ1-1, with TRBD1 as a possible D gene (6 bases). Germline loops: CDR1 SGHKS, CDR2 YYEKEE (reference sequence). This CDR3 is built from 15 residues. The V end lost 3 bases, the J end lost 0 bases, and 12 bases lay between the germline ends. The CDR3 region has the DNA TGTGCCAGCAGCTCCCGACAGGCGATGAACACTGAAGCTTTCTTT. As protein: CASSSRQAMNTEAFF.

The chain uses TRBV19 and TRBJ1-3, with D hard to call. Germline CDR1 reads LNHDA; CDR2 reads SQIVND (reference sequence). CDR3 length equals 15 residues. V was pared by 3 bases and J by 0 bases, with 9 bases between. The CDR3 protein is CASSMMGHSGNTIYF. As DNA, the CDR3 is TGTGCCAGTAGTATGATGGGTCACTCTGGAAACACCATATATTTT.

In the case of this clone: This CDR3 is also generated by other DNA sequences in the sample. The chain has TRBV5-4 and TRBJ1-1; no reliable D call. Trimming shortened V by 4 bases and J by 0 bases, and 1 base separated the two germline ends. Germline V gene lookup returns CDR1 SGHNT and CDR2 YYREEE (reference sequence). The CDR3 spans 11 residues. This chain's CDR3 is CASSLNTEAFF. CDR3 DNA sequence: TGTGCCAGCAGCCTGAACACTGAAGCTTTCTTT.

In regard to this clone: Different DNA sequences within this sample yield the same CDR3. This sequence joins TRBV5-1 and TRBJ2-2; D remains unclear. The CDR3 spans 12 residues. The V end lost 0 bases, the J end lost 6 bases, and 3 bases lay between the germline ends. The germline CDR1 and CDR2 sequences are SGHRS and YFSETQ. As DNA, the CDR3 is TGCGCCAGCAGCTTGGCTCCCGGGGAGCTGTTTTTT. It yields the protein CASSLAPGELFF.

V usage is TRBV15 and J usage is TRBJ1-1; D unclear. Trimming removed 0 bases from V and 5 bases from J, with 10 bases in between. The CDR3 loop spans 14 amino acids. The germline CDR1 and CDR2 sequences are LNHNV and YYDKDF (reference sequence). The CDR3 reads CATSRDLGLTEAFF. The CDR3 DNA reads TGTGCCACCAGCAGAGACCTGGGTTTGACTGAAGCTTTCTTT.

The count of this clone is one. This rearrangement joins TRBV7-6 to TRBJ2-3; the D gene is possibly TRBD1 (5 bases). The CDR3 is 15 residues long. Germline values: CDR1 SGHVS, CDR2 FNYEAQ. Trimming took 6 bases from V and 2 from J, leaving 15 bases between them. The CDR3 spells CASSLGARITDTQYF. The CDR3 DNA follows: TGTGCCAGCAGTCTAGGGGCCAGGATCACAGATACGCAGTATTTT. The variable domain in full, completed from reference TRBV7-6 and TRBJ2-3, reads GAGVSQSPRYKVTKRGQDVALRCDPISGHVSLYWYRQALGQGPEFLTYFNYEAQQDKSGLPNDRFSAERPEGSISTLTIQRTEQRDSAMYRCASSLGARITDTQYFGPGTRLTVL.

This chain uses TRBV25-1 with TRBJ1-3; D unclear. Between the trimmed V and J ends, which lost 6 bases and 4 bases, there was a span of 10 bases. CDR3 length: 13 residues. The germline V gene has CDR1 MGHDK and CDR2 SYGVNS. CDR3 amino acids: CASSRAGGNTIYF. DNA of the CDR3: TGTGCCAGCAGCCGGGCGGGCGGAAACACCATATATTTT.

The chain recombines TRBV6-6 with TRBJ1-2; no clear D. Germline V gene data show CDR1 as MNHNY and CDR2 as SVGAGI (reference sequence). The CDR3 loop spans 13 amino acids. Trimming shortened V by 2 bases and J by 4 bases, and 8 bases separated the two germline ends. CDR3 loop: CASSYPASYGYTF. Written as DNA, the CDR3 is TGTGCCAGCAGTTACCCCGCTAGCTATGGCTACACCTTC.

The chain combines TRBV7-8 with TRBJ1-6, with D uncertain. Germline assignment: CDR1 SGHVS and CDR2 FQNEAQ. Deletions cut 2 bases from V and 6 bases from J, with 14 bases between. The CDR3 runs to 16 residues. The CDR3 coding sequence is TGTGCCAGCAGCTTACGCGTGGAGGGTCGTAATTCACCCCTCCACTTT. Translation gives CASSLRVEGRNSPLHF.

In nucleotides, the CDR3 is TGCGCCAGCAGCCCACGGCGGGGGGTTTGGGAGACCCAGTACTTC. As protein: CASSPRRGVWETQYF. The chain is built from TRBV5-1 and TRBJ2-5; 8 bases are a match to TRBD2. The CDR3 is 15 residues long. With V trimmed by 4 bases and J by 5 bases, 10 bases remained unmatched. The germline gives CDR1 SGHRS, CDR2 YFSETQ.